This T cell receptor (beta chain) is from a study of Tregs in tolerant kidney transplant recipients. Points from the study as a whole: The most relevant donor-specific Treg TCRbeta repertoire apparently came from expansion with activated donor B cells.

CD4+CD25+CD127- Tregs, CD4+CD25- non-Tregs, CD4 and CD8 cells were sorted. The table lists this clone with a few counts. The antigen remains unidentified. V lost 8 bases and J lost 8, with 12 bases in between. Per germline, CDR1 MNHEY and CDR2 SMNVEV (reference sequence). This CDR3 has 11 residues. Here immunoSEQ multiplex PCR was the method, and the copy in TCRdb shows in-frame clones only, minus some. The sample carries about 56,000 clones, 65% to 85% recorded once. The chain is built from TRBV27 and TRBJ1-2; D perhaps matches TRBD1 (6 bases). The material sequenced was CD4+ T cells from blood. The clonotype originates from a human donor in good health. The CDR3 DNA follows: TGTGCCAGCGGAACAGGGTGGGGCTACACCTTC. It encodes CASGTGWGYTF.